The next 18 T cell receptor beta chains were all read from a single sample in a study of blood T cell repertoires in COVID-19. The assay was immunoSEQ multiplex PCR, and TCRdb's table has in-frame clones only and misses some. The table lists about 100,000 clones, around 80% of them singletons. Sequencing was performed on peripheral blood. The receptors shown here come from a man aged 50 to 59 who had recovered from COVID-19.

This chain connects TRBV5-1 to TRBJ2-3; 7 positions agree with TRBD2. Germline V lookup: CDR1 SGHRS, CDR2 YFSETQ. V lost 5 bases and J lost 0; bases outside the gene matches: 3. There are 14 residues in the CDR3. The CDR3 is CASRFSGSTDTQYF. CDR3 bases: TGCGCCAGCAGATTTAGCGGGAGCACAGATACGCAGTATTTT.

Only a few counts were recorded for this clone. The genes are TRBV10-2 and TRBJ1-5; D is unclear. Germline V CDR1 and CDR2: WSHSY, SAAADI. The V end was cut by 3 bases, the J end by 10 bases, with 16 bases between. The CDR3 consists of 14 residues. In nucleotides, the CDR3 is TGCGCCAGCAGTGACGTTGGAGCAATCAGCCCCCAGCATTTT. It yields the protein CASSDVGAISPQHF.

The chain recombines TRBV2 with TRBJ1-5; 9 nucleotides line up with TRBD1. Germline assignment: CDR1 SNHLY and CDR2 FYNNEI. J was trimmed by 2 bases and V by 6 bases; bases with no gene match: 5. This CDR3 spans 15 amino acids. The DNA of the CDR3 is TGTGCCAGCAGGCCAGACAGGGGGGGCAATCAGCCCCAGCATTTT. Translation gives CASRPDRGGNQPQHF.

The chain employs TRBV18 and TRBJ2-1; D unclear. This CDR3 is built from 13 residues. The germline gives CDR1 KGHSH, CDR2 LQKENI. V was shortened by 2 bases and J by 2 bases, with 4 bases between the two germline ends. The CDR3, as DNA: TGTGCCAGCTCACCATTTACCTACAATGAGCAGTTCTTC. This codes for CASSPFTYNEQFF.

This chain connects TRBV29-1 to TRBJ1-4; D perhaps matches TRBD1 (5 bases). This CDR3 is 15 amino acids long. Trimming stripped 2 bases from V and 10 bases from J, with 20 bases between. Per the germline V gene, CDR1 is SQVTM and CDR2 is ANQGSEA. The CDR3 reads CSVENPLAGTGKLFF. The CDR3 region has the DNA TGCAGCGTTGAAAATCCCCTGGCGGGGACTGGAAAACTGTTTTTT.

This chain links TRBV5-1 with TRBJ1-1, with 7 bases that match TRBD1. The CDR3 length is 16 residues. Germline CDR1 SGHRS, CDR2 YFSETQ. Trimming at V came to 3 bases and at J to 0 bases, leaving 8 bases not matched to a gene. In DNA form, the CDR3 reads TGCGCCAGCAGCTCCCTTTCACAGGGGCTGAACACTGAAGCTTTCTTT. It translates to CASSSLSQGLNTEAFF.

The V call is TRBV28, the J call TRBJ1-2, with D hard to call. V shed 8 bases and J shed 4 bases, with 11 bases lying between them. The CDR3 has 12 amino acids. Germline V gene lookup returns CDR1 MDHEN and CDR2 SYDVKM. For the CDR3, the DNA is TGTGCCAGCTGGGCCGGCCTCTATGGCTACACCTTC. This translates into CASWAGLYGYTF.

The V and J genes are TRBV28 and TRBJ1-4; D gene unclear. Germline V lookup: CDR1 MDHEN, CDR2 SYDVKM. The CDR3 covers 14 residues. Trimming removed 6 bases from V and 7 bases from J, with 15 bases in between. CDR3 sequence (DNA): TGTGCCAGCAGCACAGACGCAAGCGGTGAAAAACTGTTTTTT. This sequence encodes CASSTDASGEKLFF.

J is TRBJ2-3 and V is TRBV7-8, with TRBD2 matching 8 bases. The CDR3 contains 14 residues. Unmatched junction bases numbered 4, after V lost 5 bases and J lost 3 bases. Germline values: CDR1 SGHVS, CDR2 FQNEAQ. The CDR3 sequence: CASSPGGRTDTQYF. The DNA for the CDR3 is TGTGCCAGCAGCCCGGGGGGGAGGACAGATACGCAGTATTTT.

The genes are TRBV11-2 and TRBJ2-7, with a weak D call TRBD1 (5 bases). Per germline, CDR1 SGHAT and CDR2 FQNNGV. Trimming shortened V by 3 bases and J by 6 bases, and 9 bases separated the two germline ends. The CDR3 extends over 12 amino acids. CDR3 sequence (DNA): TGTGCCAGCAGCTTGGGGCAGCGCGAGCAGTACTTC. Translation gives CASSLGQREQYF.

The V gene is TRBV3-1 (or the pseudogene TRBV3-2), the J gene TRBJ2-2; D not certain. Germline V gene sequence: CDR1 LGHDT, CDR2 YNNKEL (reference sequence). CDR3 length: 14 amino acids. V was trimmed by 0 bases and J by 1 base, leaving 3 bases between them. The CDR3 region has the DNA TGTGCCAGCAGCCAAGAACTGAACACCGGGGAGCTGTTTTTT. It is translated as CASSQELNTGELFF.

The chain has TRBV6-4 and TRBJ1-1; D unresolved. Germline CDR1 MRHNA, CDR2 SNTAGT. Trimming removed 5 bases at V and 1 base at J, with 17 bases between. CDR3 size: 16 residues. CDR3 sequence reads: CASSPQGTIPNTEAFF. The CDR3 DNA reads TGTGCCAGCAGTCCCCAAGGCACTATCCCGAACACTGAAGCTTTCTTT.

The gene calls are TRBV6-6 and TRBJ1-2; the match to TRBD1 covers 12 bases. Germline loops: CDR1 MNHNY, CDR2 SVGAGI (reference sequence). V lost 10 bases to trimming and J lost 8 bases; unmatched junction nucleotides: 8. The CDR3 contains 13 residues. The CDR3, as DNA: TGTGCCACCTCCGGGACAGGGGGCGCAGGCTACACCTTC. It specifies CATSGTGGAGYTF.

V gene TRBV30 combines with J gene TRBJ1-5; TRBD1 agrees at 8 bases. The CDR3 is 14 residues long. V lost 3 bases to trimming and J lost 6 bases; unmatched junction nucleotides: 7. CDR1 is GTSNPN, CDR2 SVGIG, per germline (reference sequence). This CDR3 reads CAWSGQGASQPQHF. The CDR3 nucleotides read TGTGCCTGGAGCGGGCAGGGGGCGAGTCAGCCCCAGCATTTT.

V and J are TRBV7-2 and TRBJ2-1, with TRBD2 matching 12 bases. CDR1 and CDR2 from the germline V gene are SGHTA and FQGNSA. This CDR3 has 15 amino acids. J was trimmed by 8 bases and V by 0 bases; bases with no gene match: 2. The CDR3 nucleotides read TGTGCCAGCAGCTTAGCCGGGACTAGCGGGCATGAGCAGTTCTTC. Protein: CASSLAGTSGHEQFF.

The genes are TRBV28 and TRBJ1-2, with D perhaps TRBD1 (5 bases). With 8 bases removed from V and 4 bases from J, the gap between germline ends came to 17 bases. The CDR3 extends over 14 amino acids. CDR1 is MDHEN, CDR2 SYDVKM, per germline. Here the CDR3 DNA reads TGTGCCAGCGGACGGGGGAAGAGACTCTATGGCTACACCTTC. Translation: CASGRGKRLYGYTF.

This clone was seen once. CDR3 bases: TGCGCCAGCAGCTTGGGCGCAGGGTTGAACGAGCAGTACTTC. Amino acid sequence: CASSLGAGLNEQYF. The chain links TRBV5-1 to TRBJ2-7, with a weak D call TRBD1 (5 bases). Germline lookup yields CDR1 SGHRS and CDR2 YFSETQ. V was cut by 0 bases and J by 5 bases, with 12 bases left in between. The CDR3 loop spans 14 amino acids.

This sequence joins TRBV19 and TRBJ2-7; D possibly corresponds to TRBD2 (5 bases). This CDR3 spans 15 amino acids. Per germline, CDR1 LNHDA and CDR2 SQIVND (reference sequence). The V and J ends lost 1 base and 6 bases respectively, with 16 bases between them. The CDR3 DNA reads TGTGCCAGTAGTATAGGCAGGTCAACCCGGGGCGAGCAGTACTTC. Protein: CASSIGRSTRGEQYF.